A selection of T cell receptor beta chains follows, all from one sample in a study of CD8+CD57+ T cells in acquired aplastic anemia. A single record per CDR3 protein comes from TCRdb applying MiXCR to the reads. This sample has some 180,000 distinct CDR3 sequences, with roughly 63% found just once. Sequenced material: sorted CD4+, CD8+, or CD8+CD57+ T cells (not recorded which) from PBMCs. Source of these receptors: a human donor with aplastic anemia. Each CDR3 is given with its conserved first and last residue. D genes are given only for firm matches.

-	TRBJ1-6	TRBV20-1	CSASRSQAGRNGRLHF
TRBD1	TRBJ2-6	TRBV4-1	CASSHDRGQRSGANVLTF
-	TRBJ1-6	TRBV7-9	CASSFGDYNSPLHF
-	TRBJ2-7	TRBV5-1	CASSGGTVYEQYF
-	TRBJ2-7	TRBV2	CASSLGGYSYEQYF
-	TRBJ1-6	TRBV29-1	CSFPTGEDYNSPLHF
-	TRBJ2-7	TRBV7-9	CASSQGMKEWGSYEQYF
TRBD1	TRBJ2-2	TRBV7-3	CASSLGDRSNTGELFF
-	TRBJ1-2	TRBV7-9	CASSQQGSYGYTF
TRBD1	TRBJ2-7	TRBV7-2	CASSPKDRVGYEQYF
-	TRBJ2-7	TRBV15	CATSRDRGTATTREQYF
-	TRBJ1-1	TRBV5-1	CASSFAVRGSMNTEAFF
TRBD1	TRBJ2-2	TRBV7-3	CASSWDRVTGELFF
-	TRBJ2-7	TRBV7-9	CASSPRDTVDEQYF
TRBD2	-	TRBV24-1	CATSDFRGRASDEQFF
-	TRBJ1-2	TRBV20-1	CSARDEGSSNYGYTF
TRBD1	TRBJ1-2	TRBV29-1	CSVSWTGGYGYTF
TRBD1	TRBJ2-5	TRBV10-3	CAISDRVETQYF
-	TRBJ2-4	TRBV20-1	CSARDRGRLAKNIQYF
TRBD2	TRBJ2-5	TRBV29-1	CSLGLAGDATQYF
-	TRBJ2-7	TRBV15	CATSRTGSSYEQYF
TRBD1	TRBJ2-7	TRBV27	CASSHGQGVVGYEQYF
TRBD1	TRBJ2-7	TRBV7-2	CASSPGTGTYEQYF
-	TRBJ1-5	TRBV3-1	CASSLRGQPQHF
-	TRBJ1-1	TRBV5-8	CASSFTVRDTEAFF
TRBD2	TRBJ2-3	TRBV20-1	CSARGPGLASTDTQYF
-	TRBJ1-2	TRBV7-8	CASSPHKGGNYGYTF
-	TRBJ2-2	TRBV11-3	CASSPKSGELFF
-	TRBJ1-2	TRBV10-1	CASSDRRRGYGYTF
-	TRBJ2-1	TRBV25-1	CASSIRMGDVPIHEQFF
TRBD1	TRBJ1-6	TRBV6-5	CASHRRAGGPPGTSSSPLHF
TRBD1	TRBJ1-6	TRBV14	CASSRVTGGSYNSPLHF
-	TRBJ1-1	TRBV12-3/TRBV12-4	CASSGGAGRTEAFF
TRBD1	TRBJ2-7	TRBV9	CASSLNAGGAPYEQYF
-	TRBJ2-6	TRBV9	CASSTNSGANVLTF
-	TRBJ1-2	TRBV10-3	CAISESRLYYGYTF
-	TRBJ2-7	TRBV15	CATSRGGSTYEQYF
-	TRBJ2-5	TRBV7-9	CASSPVTYQETQYF
-	TRBJ2-1	TRBV24-1	CATSPASGNYNEQFF
TRBD2	TRBJ2-2	TRBV10-3	CAISGGSGRGDGELFF
-	TRBJ1-1	TRBV19	CASRPRGTEAFF
-	TRBJ2-1	TRBV9	CASSVYGMGNEQFF